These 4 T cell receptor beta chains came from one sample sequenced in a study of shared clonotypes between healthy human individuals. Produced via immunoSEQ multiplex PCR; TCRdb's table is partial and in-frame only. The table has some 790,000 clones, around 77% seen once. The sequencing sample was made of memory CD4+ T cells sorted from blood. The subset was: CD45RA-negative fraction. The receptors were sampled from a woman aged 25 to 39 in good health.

The CDR3 DNA follows: TGTGCCAGCATCAAGGACAGGCGCGGTGGCTACACCTTC. It specifies CASIKDRRGGYTF. The genes are TRBV6-5 and TRBJ1-2; TRBD1 matches at 7 bases. Germline V lookup: CDR1 MNHEY, CDR2 SVGAGI. With V trimmed by 7 bases and J by 7 bases, 9 bases remained unmatched. The CDR3 is 13 residues long.

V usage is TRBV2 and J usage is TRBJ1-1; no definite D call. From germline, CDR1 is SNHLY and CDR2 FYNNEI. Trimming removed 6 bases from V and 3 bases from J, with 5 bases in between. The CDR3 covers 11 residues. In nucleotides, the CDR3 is TGTGCCAGCAGGCGGGACACTGAAGCTTTCTTT. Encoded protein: CASRRDTEAFF.

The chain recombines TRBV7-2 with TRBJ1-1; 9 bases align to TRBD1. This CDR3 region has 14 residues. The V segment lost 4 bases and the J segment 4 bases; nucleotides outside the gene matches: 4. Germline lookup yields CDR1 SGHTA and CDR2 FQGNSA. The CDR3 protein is CASSSDRGRTEAFF. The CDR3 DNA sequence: TGTGCCAGCAGCTCGGACAGGGGACGCACTGAAGCTTTCTTT.

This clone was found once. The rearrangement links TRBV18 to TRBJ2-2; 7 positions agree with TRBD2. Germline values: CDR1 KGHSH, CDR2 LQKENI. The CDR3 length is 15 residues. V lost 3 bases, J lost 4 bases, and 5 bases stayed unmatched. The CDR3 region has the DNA TGTGCCAGCTCACCGGCTAGCGGCACCACCGGGGAGCTGTTTTTT. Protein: CASSPASGTTGELFF.